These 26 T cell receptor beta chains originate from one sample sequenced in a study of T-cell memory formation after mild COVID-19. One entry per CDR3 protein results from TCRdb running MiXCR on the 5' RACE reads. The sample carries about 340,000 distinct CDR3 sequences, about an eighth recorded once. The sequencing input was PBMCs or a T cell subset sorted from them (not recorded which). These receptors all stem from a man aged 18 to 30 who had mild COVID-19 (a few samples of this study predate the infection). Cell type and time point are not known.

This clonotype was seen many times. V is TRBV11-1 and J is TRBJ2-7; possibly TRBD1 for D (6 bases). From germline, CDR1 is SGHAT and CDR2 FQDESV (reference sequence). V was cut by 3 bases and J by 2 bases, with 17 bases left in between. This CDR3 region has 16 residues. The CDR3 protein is CASSLLGTTGAYEQYF. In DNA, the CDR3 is TGTGCCAGCAGCTTGCTGGGGACAACGGGCGCCTACGAGCAGTACTTC. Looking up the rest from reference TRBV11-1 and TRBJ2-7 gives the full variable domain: EAEVAQSPRYKITEKSQAVAFWCDPISGHATLYWYRQILGQGPELLVQFQDESVVDDSQLPKDRFSAERLKGVDSTLKIQPAELGDSAMYLCASSLLGTTGAYEQYFGPGTRLTVT.

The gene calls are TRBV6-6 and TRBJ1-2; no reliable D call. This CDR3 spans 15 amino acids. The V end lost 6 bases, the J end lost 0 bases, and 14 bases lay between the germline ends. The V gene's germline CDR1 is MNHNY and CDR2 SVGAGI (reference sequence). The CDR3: CASRDMGRANYGYTF. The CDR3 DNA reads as TGTGCCAGCAGAGACATGGGAAGAGCTAACTATGGCTACACCTTC.

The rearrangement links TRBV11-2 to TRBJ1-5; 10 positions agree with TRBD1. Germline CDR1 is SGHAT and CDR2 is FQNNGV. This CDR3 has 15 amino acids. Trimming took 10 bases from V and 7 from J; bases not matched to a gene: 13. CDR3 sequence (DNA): TGTGCCAACCACTACCGGGACAGGGGAGGGCAGCCCCAGCATTTT. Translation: CANHYRDRGGQPQHF. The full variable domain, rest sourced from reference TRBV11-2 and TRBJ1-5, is EAGVAQSPRYKIIEKRQSVAFWCNPISGHATLYWYQQILGQGPKLLIQFQNNGVVDDSQLPKDRFSAERLKGVDSTLKIQPAKLEDSAVYLCANHYRDRGGQPQHFGDGTRLSIL.

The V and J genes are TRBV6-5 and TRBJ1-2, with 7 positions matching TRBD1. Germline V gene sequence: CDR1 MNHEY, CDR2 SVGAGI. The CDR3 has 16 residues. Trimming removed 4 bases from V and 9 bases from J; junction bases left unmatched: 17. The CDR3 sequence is CASSFGQAKDQISYTF. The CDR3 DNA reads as TGTGCCAGCAGTTTTGGACAGGCCAAGGACCAGATAAGCTACACCTTC.

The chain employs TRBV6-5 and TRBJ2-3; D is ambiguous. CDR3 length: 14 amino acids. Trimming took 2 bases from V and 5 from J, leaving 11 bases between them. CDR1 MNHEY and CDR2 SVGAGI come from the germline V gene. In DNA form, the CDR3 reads TGTGCCAGCAGTTACGAGCAGGCTGGAGATACGCAGTATTTT. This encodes CASSYEQAGDTQYF.

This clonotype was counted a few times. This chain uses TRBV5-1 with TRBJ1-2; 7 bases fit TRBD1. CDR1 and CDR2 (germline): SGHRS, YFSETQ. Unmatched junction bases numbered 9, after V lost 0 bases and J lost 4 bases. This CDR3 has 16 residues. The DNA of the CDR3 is TGCGCCAGCAGCTTGGGAGGCGGGACAGTCGGCTATGGCTACACCTTC. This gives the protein CASSLGGGTVGYGYTF.

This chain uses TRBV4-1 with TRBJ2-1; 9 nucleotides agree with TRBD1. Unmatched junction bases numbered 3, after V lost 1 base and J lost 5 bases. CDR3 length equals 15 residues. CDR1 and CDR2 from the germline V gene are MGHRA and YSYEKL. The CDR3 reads CASSQGGQGNNEQFF. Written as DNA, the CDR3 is TGCGCCAGCAGCCAAGGGGGACAGGGTAACAATGAGCAGTTCTTC.

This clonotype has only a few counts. The CDR3 nucleotides are TGTGCCACCAGTGATTTGATCCCCGAAAGGCAAGAGACCCAGTACTTC. Residues: CATSDLIPERQETQYF. This chain links TRBV24-1 with TRBJ2-5; unclear D gene. Germline lookup yields CDR1 KGHDR and CDR2 SFDVKD. Trimming pared 0 bases from V and 2 bases from J, leaving 12 bases between. The CDR3 length is 16 residues.

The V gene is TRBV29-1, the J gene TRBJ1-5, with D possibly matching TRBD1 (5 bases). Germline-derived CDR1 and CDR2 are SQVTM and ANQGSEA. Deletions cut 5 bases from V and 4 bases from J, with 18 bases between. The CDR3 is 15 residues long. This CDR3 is CSVQPGGEPNQPQHF. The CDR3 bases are TGCAGCGTTCAACCGGGAGGGGAACCAAATCAGCCCCAGCATTTT. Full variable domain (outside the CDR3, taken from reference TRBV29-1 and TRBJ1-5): SAVISQKPSRDICQRGTSLTIQCQVDSQVTMMFWYRQQPGQSLTLIATANQGSEATYESGFVIDKFPISRPNLTFSTLTVSNMSPEDSSIYLCSVQPGGEPNQPQHFGDGTRLSIL.

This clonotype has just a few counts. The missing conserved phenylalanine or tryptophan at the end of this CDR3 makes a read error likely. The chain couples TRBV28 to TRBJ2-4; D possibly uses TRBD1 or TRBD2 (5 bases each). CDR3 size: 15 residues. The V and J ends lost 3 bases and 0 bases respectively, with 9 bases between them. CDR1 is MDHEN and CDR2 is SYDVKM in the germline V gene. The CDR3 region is CASSLGVIAKNIQYV. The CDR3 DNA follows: TGTGCCAGCAGTTTGGGGGTGATAGCCAAAAACATTCAGTACGTC.

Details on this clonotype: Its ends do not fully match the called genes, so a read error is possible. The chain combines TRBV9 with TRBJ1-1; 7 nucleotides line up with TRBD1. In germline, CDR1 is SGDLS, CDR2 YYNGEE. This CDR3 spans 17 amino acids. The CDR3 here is CDSSVALDRAMLTEAFF. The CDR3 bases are TGTGACAGCAGCGTAGCTCTCGACAGGGCCATGTTGACTGAAGCTTTCTTT. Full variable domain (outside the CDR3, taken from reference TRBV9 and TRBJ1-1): DSGVTQTPKHLITATGQRVTLRCSPRSGDLSVYWYQQSLDQGLQFLIQYYNGEERAKGNILERFSAQQFPDLHSELNLSSLELGDSALYFCDSSVALDRAMLTEAFFGQGTRLTVV.

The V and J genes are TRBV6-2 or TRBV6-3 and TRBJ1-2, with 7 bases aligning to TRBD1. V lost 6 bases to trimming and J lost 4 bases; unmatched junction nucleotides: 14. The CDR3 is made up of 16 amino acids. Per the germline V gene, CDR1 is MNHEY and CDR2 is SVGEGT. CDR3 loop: CASSQGSTGFGYGYTF. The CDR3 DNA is TGTGCCAGCAGCCAAGGATCGACAGGGTTCGGCTATGGCTACACCTTC.

This CDR3 reads CASSGEPGLAGSSTDTQYF. In nucleotides, the CDR3 is TGTGCCAGCAGCGGAGAGCCGGGACTAGCGGGGTCATCCACAGATACGCAGTATTTT. The gene calls are TRBV11-2 and TRBJ2-3; 13 nucleotides line up with TRBD2. The CDR3 runs 19 residues. V shed 5 bases, J shed 2 bases, and the junction held 13 bases outside the gene matches. Germline CDR1 and CDR2: SGHAT and FQNNGV. The full variable domain, rest sourced from reference TRBV11-2 and TRBJ2-3, is EAGVAQSPRYKIIEKRQSVAFWCNPISGHATLYWYQQILGQGPKLLIQFQNNGVVDDSQLPKDRFSAERLKGVDSTLKIQPAKLEDSAVYLCASSGEPGLAGSSTDTQYFGPGTRLTVL.

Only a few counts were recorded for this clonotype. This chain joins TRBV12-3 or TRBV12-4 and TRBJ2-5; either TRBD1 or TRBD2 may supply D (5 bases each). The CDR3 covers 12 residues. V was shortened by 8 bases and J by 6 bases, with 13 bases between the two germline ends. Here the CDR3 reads CASRDEIQTQYF. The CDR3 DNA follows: TGTGCCAGCCGGGACGAAATCCAGACCCAGTACTTC.

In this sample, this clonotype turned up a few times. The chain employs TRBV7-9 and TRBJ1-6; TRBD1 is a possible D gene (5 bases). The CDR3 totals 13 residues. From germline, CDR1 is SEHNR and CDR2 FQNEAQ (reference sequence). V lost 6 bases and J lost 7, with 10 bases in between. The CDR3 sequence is CASRPPGNSPLHF. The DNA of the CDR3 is TGTGCCAGCAGACCACCAGGGAATTCACCCCTCCACTTT.

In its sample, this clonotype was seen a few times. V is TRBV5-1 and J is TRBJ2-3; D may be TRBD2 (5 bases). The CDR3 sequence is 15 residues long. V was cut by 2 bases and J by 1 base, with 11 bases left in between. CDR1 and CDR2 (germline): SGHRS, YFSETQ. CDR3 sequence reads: CASSFSGVGTDTQYF. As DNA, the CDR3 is TGCGCCAGCAGCTTTTCCGGGGTAGGCACAGATACGCAGTATTTT.

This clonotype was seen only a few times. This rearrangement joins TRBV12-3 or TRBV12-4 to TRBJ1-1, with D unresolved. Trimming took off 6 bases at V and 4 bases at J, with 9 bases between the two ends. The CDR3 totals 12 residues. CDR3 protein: CASRVALTEAFF. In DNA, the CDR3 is TGTGCCAGCAGGGTTGCCCTCACTGAAGCTTTCTTT.

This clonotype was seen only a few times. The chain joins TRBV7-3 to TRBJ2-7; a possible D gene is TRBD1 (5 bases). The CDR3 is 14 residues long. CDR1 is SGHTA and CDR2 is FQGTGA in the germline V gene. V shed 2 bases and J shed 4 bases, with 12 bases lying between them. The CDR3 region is CASSLLGTGYEQYF. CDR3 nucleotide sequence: TGTGCCAGCAGCTTATTGGGTACAGGTTACGAGCAGTACTTC.

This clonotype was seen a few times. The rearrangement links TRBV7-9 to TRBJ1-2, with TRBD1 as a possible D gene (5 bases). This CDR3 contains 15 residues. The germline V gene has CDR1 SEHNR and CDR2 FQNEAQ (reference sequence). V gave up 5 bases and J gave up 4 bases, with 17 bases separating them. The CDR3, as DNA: TGTGCCAGCAGCCTAGATCCAGGCAGGGTCTATGGCTACACCTTC. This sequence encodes CASSLDPGRVYGYTF.

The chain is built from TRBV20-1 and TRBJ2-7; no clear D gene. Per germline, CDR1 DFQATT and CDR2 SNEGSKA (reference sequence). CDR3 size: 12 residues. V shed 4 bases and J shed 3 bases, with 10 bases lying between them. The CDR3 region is CSATPSGYEQYF. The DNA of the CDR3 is TGCAGTGCTACCCCCTCGGGCTACGAGCAGTACTTC.

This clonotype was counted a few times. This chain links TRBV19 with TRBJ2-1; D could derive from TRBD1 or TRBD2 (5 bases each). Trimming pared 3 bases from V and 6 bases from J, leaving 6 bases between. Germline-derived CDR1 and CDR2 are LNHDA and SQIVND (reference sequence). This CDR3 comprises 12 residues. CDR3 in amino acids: CASSIGGNEQFF. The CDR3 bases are TGTGCCAGTAGTATTGGGGGCAATGAGCAGTTCTTC.

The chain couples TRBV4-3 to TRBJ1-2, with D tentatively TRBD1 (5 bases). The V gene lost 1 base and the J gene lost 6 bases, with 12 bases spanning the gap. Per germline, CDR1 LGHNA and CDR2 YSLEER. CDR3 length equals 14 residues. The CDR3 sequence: CASSQGGEVNGYTF. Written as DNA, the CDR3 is TGCGCCAGCAGCCAAGGAGGGGAGGTGAATGGCTACACCTTC.

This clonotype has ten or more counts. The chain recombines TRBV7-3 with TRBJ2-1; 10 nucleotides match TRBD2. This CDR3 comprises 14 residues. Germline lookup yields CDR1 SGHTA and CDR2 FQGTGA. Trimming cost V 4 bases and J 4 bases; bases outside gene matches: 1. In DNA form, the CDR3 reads TGTGCCAGCAGCTCGACTAGCGGGTACAATGAGCAGTTCTTC. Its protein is CASSSTSGYNEQFF.

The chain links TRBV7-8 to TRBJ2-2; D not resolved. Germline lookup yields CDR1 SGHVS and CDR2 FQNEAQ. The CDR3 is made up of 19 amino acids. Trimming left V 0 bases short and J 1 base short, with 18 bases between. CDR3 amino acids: CASSLAHTRNLKNTGELFF. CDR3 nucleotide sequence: TGTGCCAGCAGCTTAGCCCACACCCGGAACCTAAAGAACACCGGGGAGCTGTTTTTT.

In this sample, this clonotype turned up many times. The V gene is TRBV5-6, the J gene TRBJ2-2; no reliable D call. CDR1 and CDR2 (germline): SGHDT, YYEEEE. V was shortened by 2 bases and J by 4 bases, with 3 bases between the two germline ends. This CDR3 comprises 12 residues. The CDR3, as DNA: TGTGCCAGCAGCTTTCCCACCGGGGAGCTGTTTTTT. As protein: CASSFPTGELFF.

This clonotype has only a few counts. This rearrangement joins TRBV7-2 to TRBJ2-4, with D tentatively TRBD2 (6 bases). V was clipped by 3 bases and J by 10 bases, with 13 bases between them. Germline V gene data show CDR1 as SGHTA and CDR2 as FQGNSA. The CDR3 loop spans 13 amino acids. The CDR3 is CASSFGGVGIQYF. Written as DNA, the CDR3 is TGTGCCAGCAGCTTCGGCGGGGTAGGGATTCAGTACTTC.